The 9 T cell receptor beta chains presented below share a single source sample, sequenced in a study of shared clonotypes between healthy human individuals. This table comes from immunoSEQ multiplex PCR, and its TCRdb copy is limited to in-frame clones, with some not included. The data hold roughly 1,800,000 clones, with about 95% observed a single time. In the naive CD8 group, cells lacked CD45RO and were positively selected for CCR7, so terminally differentiated effector memory CD45RA+ cells were left out. Sequenced: naive CD8+ T cells sorted from blood. Receptors originate from a man between 18 and 29 years old in good health.

V is TRBV6-6 and J is TRBJ2-3, with D hard to call. V lost 5 bases and J 3 bases, leaving 6 bases between the germline ends. This CDR3 spans 12 amino acids. The germline V gene encodes CDR1 MNHNY and CDR2 SVGAGI (reference sequence). The CDR3 is CASSHLTDTQYF. CDR3 DNA: TGTGCCAGCAGTCATCTTACAGATACGCAGTATTTT.

The rearrangement uses TRBV11-2 and TRBJ2-3, with 10 positions matching TRBD1. V was pared by 5 bases and J by 6 bases, with 11 bases of the junction left unmatched. CDR1 SGHAT and CDR2 FQNNGV come from the germline V gene. CDR3 length: 16 amino acids. CDR3 bases: TGTGCCAGCAGCCCGAGGACAGGGGGAACTTTGGATACGCAGTATTTT. It yields the protein CASSPRTGGTLDTQYF. Full variable domain (remainder filled in from reference TRBV11-2 and TRBJ2-3): EAGVAQSPRYKIIEKRQSVAFWCNPISGHATLYWYQQILGQGPKLLIQFQNNGVVDDSQLPKDRFSAERLKGVDSTLKIQPAKLEDSAVYLCASSPRTGGTLDTQYFGPGTRLTVL.

Details on this clone: The same CDR3 can be traced to other DNA sequences in this sample. The rearrangement links TRBV6-6 to TRBJ2-7; the D gene is possibly TRBD1 (5 bases). CDR3 length equals 15 residues. V dropped 2 bases and J dropped 0 bases, with 11 bases sitting between them. Germline CDR1 MNHNY, CDR2 SVGAGI (reference sequence). The CDR3 coding sequence is TGTGCCAGCAGTTACGCCAAGGGGAACTCCTACGAGCAGTACTTC. It codes for CASSYAKGNSYEQYF.

This sequence joins TRBV7-6 and TRBJ2-7; TRBD1 matches at 8 bases. This CDR3 region has 16 residues. Germline CDR1 is SGHVS and CDR2 is FNYEAQ. The ends lost 2 bases at V and 4 bases at J; junction bases unmatched: 10. For the CDR3, the DNA is TGTGCCAGCAGCTTACTGACAGGGGCCCTCTCGTACGAGCAGTACTTC. Its protein product is CASSLLTGALSYEQYF.

The chain is built from TRBV5-1 and TRBJ1-2; 8 bases are shared with TRBD1. Germline V gene data show CDR1 as SGHRS and CDR2 as YFSETQ. With 5 bases clipped from V and 6 bases from J, the junction kept 9 bases outside the gene matches. This CDR3 has 14 residues. The CDR3 region is CASRTEQGADGYTF. The CDR3 bases are TGCGCCAGCAGGACCGAGCAGGGGGCGGATGGCTACACCTTC.

This chain joins TRBV27 and TRBJ2-3; D call uncertain. The germline CDR1 and CDR2 sequences are MNHEY and SMNVEV (reference sequence). Trimming cost V 6 bases and J 0 bases, with 16 bases left between them. The CDR3 sequence is 16 residues long. Here the CDR3 reads CASSSISPRSTDTQYF. CDR3 bases: TGTGCCAGCAGCTCAATTTCCCCCCGGAGCACAGATACGCAGTATTTT.

J is TRBJ2-7 and V is TRBV7-6; a possible D gene is TRBD1 (6 bases). There are 13 residues in the CDR3. Germline loops: CDR1 SGHVS, CDR2 FNYEAQ. V lost 0 bases to trimming and J lost 8 bases, with 11 bases between them. CDR3 sequence (DNA): TGTGCCAGCAGCTTAGCCGCGAGGGGGAAGCAGTACTTC. Translated, it gives CASSLAARGKQYF.

The chain couples TRBV2 to TRBJ2-7; TRBD1 is a possible D gene (6 bases). CDR3 length: 15 amino acids. With 1 base removed from V and 3 bases from J, the gap between germline ends came to 13 bases. CDR1 and CDR2 (germline): SNHLY, FYNNEI. The CDR3 is CASSEGAGEIYEQYF. The CDR3 DNA reads as TGTGCCAGCAGTGAAGGAGCAGGGGAAATCTACGAGCAGTACTTC.

This rearrangement joins TRBV30 to TRBJ2-1; the match to TRBD1 covers 10 bases. The germline V gene has CDR1 GTSNPN and CDR2 SVGIG (reference sequence). The length of the CDR3 is 15 residues. Trimming took 5 bases from V and 9 from J; bases not matched to a gene: 13. CDR3 region: CAWESGTGVSAEQFF. The CDR3, as DNA: TGTGCCTGGGAATCAGGGACAGGGGTCAGCGCTGAGCAGTTCTTC. Filled out from reference TRBV30 and TRBJ2-1, the complete variable domain reads SQTIHQWPATLVQPVGSPLSLECTVEGTSNPNLYWYRQAAGRGLQLLFYSVGIGQISSEVPQNLSASRPQDRQFILSSKKLLLSDSGFYLCAWESGTGVSAEQFFGPGTRLTVL.